Listed below are T cell receptor beta chains from one sample, sequenced in a study of cytomegalovirus exposure and HLA in healthy donors. Method: immunoSEQ multiplex PCR; TCRdb's copy keeps in-frame clones and lacks some. This sample yields roughly 180,000 clones, of which over 65% are seen a single time; around 1.5% belongs to the top ten. Sequencing was performed on PBMCs. These receptors all stem from a man aged 18-30 years in good health and CMV-seronegative. Each CDR3 is given with its conserved first and last residue. A D gene is named only where the DNA matches it firmly. Size is stated for part of the rows, as once, few or many counts, or as a class when the clone is expanded.

d_call	clone_size	j_call	v_call	cdr3_nt	cdr3_aa
TRBD2	few	TRBJ2-3	TRBV5-6	TGTGCCAGCAGCCCCGACCTAGCGGGGGGGCATACGCAGTATTTT	CASSPDLAGGHTQYF
.	.	TRBJ2-1	TRBV7-3	TGTGCCAGCAGCCCAACAGGAGGGCCATACAATGAGCAGTTCTTC	CASSPTGGPYNEQFF
.	.	TRBJ1-2	TRBV9	TGTGCCAGCAGCGTAGGAGAACCAATCTACTATGGCTACACCTTC	CASSVGEPIYYGYTF
TRBD1	.	TRBJ1-2	TRBV6-5	TGTGCCAGCAGTTGGGCAGGGGGCTTGGTCTATGGCTACACCTTC	CASSWAGGLVYGYTF
TRBD1	.	TRBJ1-2	TRBV7-2	TGTGCCAGCAGCTTAGTAGGACAGGGGGCAGCTAACTATGGCTACACCTTC	CASSLVGQGAANYGYTF
TRBD1	.	TRBJ1-5	TRBV28	TGTGCCAGCAGTTTGCTTACAGGGGGTGTGAGCAATCAGCCCCAGCATTTT	CASSLLTGGVSNQPQHF
.	once	TRBJ1-2	TRBV28	TGTGCCAGTCTGCCCGGGACACCGCGGGGGAAATATGGCTACACCTTC	CASLPGTPRGKYGYTF
.	.	TRBJ2-1	TRBV18	TGTGCCAGCTCACTTGACCCCGCTACCGGGTACAATGAGCAGTTCTTC	CASSLDPATGYNEQFF
.	.	TRBJ2-7	TRBV7-2	TGTGCCAGCAGCCCCGCCGGGATCACCTACGAGCAGTACTTC	CASSPAGITYEQYF
.	.	TRBJ1-2	TRBV21-1	TGTGCCAGCGGAGGCTGGGACCGGGACAGGTGCTATGGCTACACCTTC	CASGGWDRDRCYGYTF
TRBD2	.	TRBJ2-3	TRBV10-3	TGTGCCATCACGGGACTAGCGGGGGTAATAGATACGCAGTATTTT	CAITGLAGVIDTQYF
.	once	TRBJ2-2	TRBV7-2	TGTGCCAGCAGCCGAAGGGGGACCTCTAACACCGGGGAGCTGTTTTTT	CASSRRGTSNTGELFF
.	.	TRBJ2-7	TRBV7-9	TGTGCCAGCAGCTCTCGTCCCTACGAACAGTACTTC	CASSSRPYEQYF
TRBD2	.	TRBJ2-7	TRBV19	TGTGCCAGTAGTCTAAAGCGGGAGGCCTCCTACGAGCAGTACTTC	CASSLKREASYEQYF
TRBD1	once	TRBJ1-3	TRBV4-1	TGCGCCAGCAGCCACGCGGGACAGACCTCTGGAAACACCATATATTTT	CASSHAGQTSGNTIYF
TRBD2	.	TRBJ2-3	TRBV5-4	TGTGCCAGCAGCGCGGGACTAGCGGGGGTGGCAGATACGCAGTATTTT	CASSAGLAGVADTQYF
TRBD1	.	TRBJ2-2	TRBV5-5	TGTGCCAGCAAAAGACAGGGGGCGGGGGTTGACGCGAACACCGGGGAGCTGTTTTTT	CASKRQGAGVDANTGELFF